Only a few counts were recorded for the clone carrying this T cell receptor (beta chain). Antigen: not known. These data belong to a study of cytomegalovirus exposure and HLA in healthy donors. Study-wide background: Counted in an early data release were approximately 85 million unique TCRs from HLA-typed donors.

Trimming removed 5 bases at V and 5 bases at J, with 16 bases between. Germline V CDR1 and CDR2: SGHNT, YYREEE (reference sequence). This CDR3 spans 14 amino acids. Everyone who donated was a healthy bone marrow donor. Study-level findings and limits: Being productive about 87% or about 30% of the time was typical of most TCR beta V segments in an earlier analysis. In a later analysis, DRB1 alleles had the most associated TCRs; HLA-C alleles the fewest.

Vbeta (60) and Jbeta (13) primers were used in the PCR. Sequencing used immunoSEQ multiplex PCR; TCRdb keeps in-frame clones, though not all of them. The table lists under 200,000 clones, over 75% of them singletons. Sequenced input: PBMCs. This chain links TRBV5-4 with TRBJ1-1, with D possibly being TRBD1 (6 bases). This TCR derives from a man aged 35 to 55 in good health and CMV-seronegative. CDR3 amino acids: CASRQQGGLTEAFF. The DNA of the CDR3 is TGTGCCAGCAGACAACAGGGTGGGCTTACTGAAGCTTTCTTT.